The next 25 T cell receptor beta chains were all read from a single sample in a study of cytomegalovirus exposure and HLA in healthy donors. The primer mix had 60 Vbeta and 13 Jbeta primers. Assay used: immunoSEQ multiplex PCR; TCRdb lists only in-frame clones, some missing. The table shows roughly 200,000 clones, with 79% occurring only once. The specimen sequenced was PBMCs. These TCRs come from a woman aged 25 to 39 in good health and CMV-seropositive.

This rearrangement joins TRBV4-1 to TRBJ2-7; 10 bases match TRBD1. In germline, CDR1 is MGHRA, CDR2 YSYEKL. V trimming: 3 bases; J trimming: 3 bases; junction bases outside the gene matches: 2. The CDR3 consists of 14 residues. The CDR3 is CASSQGDRGYEQYF. CDR3 in DNA: TGCGCCAGCAGCCAGGGGGACAGGGGCTACGAGCAGTACTTC.

This chain connects TRBV18 to TRBJ1-4, with no clear D. The CDR3 sequence is 14 residues long. V was shortened by 3 bases and J by 10 bases, with 15 bases between the two germline ends. Germline lookup yields CDR1 KGHSH and CDR2 LQKENI. The DNA of the CDR3 is TGTGCCAGCTCACCGTCCAGCCCGTCGGGAAAACTGTTTTTT. This sequence encodes CASSPSSPSGKLFF.

The chain uses TRBV19 and TRBJ1-1; unclear D gene. CDR1 and CDR2 (germline): LNHDA, SQIVND (reference sequence). The V end was cut by 3 bases, the J end by 0 bases, with 8 bases between. This CDR3 has 14 residues. CDR3: CASSMPDVNTEAFF. DNA of the CDR3: TGTGCCAGTAGTATGCCAGATGTGAACACTGAAGCTTTCTTT.

The DNA of the CDR3 is TGTGCCACCGCGAGAGGGAGAGGCGATACGCAGTATTTT. Amino acids: CATARGRGDTQYF. The chain uses TRBV6-5 and TRBJ2-3, with D perhaps matching TRBD2 (5 bases). The CDR3 totals 13 residues. The V and J ends lost 10 bases and 6 bases respectively, with 17 bases between them. Germline assignment: CDR1 MNHEY and CDR2 SVGAGI.

The gene calls are TRBV10-1 and TRBJ1-5; 9 positions match TRBD1. The trim removed 6 bases at V and 10 bases at J, leaving 10 bases unmatched. The germline gives CDR1 WNHNN, CDR2 SYGVQD (reference sequence). This CDR3 contains 14 residues. Here the CDR3 reads CASSGQGSVKPQHF. CDR3 sequence (DNA): TGCGCCAGCAGCGGACAGGGGAGTGTTAAACCCCAGCATTTT.

This clone has only a few counts. The gene calls are TRBV18 and TRBJ2-2; possibly TRBD1 for D (5 bases). The CDR3 length is 13 residues. Trimming pared 9 bases from V and 7 bases from J, leaving 15 bases between. Germline CDR1 and CDR2: KGHSH and LQKENI. CDR3 region: CASINPDIGELFF. The CDR3 coding sequence is TGTGCCAGTATAAACCCGGACATCGGGGAGCTGTTTTTT.

This clone was observed once. The rearrangement uses TRBV29-1 and TRBJ2-5; TRBD2 matches 7 bases. This CDR3 has 13 residues. J gave up 2 bases and V 7 bases, and 7 bases lay outside the gene matches. Germline CDR1 SQVTM, CDR2 ANQGSEA. The CDR3: CSAWGGLQETQYF. CDR3 coding DNA: TGCAGCGCCTGGGGGGGACTACAAGAGACCCAGTACTTC.

V gene TRBV5-1 combines with J gene TRBJ2-1, with TRBD1 identical over 9 bases. The V gene's germline CDR1 is SGHRS and CDR2 YFSETQ. The junction had 20 bases not matched to a gene; V was cut back by 6 bases and J by 7 bases. There are 18 residues in the CDR3. The CDR3 DNA sequence: TGCGCCAGCACCCCCATGGGCGGGCCGGGACAGGGTTGGAATGAGCAGTTCTTC. Protein product: CASTPMGGPGQGWNEQFF. The variable domain in full, with the rest retrieved from reference TRBV5-1 and TRBJ2-1, is KAGVTQTPRYLIKTRGQQVTLSCSPISGHRSVSWYQQTPGQGLQFLFEYFSETQRNKGNFPGRFSGRQFSNSRSEMNVSTLELGDSALYLCASTPMGGPGQGWNEQFFGPGTRLTVL.

J is TRBJ1-2 and V is TRBV7-2; 7 bases match TRBD1. The CDR3 runs 13 residues. Germline trimming cut 1 base from V and 8 bases from J; bases unmatched to any gene: 4. CDR1 is SGHTA, CDR2 FQGNSA, per germline. The CDR3 sequence is CASSLERGRGYTF. The DNA for the CDR3 is TGTGCCAGCAGCTTAGAGAGGGGGCGAGGCTACACCTTC. Full variable domain (rest looked up from reference TRBV7-2 and TRBJ1-2): GAGVSQSPSNKVTEKGKDVELRCDPISGHTALYWYRQSLGQGLEFLIYFQGNSAPDKSGLPSDRFSAERTGGSVSTLTIQRTQQEDSAVYLCASSLERGRGYTFGSGTRLTVV.

The chain uses TRBV4-2 and TRBJ1-1; D is unclear. Germline CDR1 is LGHNA and CDR2 is YNFKEQ. Trimming removed 1 base from V and 0 bases from J, with 9 bases in between. The CDR3 runs 15 residues. Here the CDR3 reads CASSQGAMMNTEAFF. The DNA of the CDR3 is TGTGCCAGCAGCCAAGGAGCTATGATGAACACTGAAGCTTTCTTT.

The J gene is TRBJ2-1, the V gene TRBV4-2, with 8 bases identical to TRBD2. Germline CDR1 is LGHNA and CDR2 is YNFKEQ. The V gene end was trimmed by 1 base and the J gene end by 7 bases; junction bases not matched to a gene: 12. This CDR3 has 17 residues. DNA of the CDR3: TGTGCCAGCAGCCAAGTTGGGCCGGAAGCGGGAGTAAATGAGCAGTTCTTC. Translation: CASSQVGPEAGVNEQFF.

V usage is TRBV5-6 and J usage is TRBJ2-2; 9 nucleotides line up with TRBD1. Germline trimming cut 5 bases from V and 1 base from J; bases unmatched to any gene: 6. The CDR3 is 16 amino acids. In germline, CDR1 is SGHDT, CDR2 YYEEEE. For the CDR3, the DNA is TGTGCCAGCAGTTTCGGGACAGGGCAGAACACCGGGGAGCTGTTTTTT. It translates to CASSFGTGQNTGELFF.

The chain has TRBV27 and TRBJ2-2; TRBD2 agrees at 8 bases. This CDR3 comprises 14 residues. Germline V gene data show CDR1 as MNHEY and CDR2 as SMNVEV (reference sequence). Germline trimming cut 2 bases from V and 5 bases from J; bases unmatched to any gene: 1. The CDR3 is CASSLRGGTGELFF. CDR3 nucleotide sequence: TGTGCCAGCAGTTTACGGGGGGGGACCGGGGAGCTGTTTTTT.

The J gene is TRBJ2-1, the V gene TRBV29-1; 10 bases map to TRBD2. Germline CDR1 reads SQVTM; CDR2 reads ANQGSEA. With 2 bases clipped from V and 9 bases from J, the junction kept 10 bases outside the gene matches. There are 15 residues in the CDR3. The CDR3 reads CSVEFRASGSVEQFF. The CDR3 DNA is TGCAGCGTTGAATTTAGGGCTAGCGGGAGTGTTGAGCAGTTCTTC.

The rearrangement uses TRBV28 and TRBJ1-3; TRBD1 matches at 9 bases. Germline values: CDR1 MDHEN, CDR2 SYDVKM. The CDR3 runs 14 residues. V lost 8 bases and J lost 0; bases outside the gene matches: 2. DNA for the CDR3: TGTGCCAGCCTGGACAGGGGCTCTGGAAACACCATATATTTT. It codes for CASLDRGSGNTIYF.

This chain connects TRBV11-2 to TRBJ1-1; possibly TRBD1 for D (5 bases). The CDR3 has 15 amino acids. Trimming shortened V by 5 bases and J by 4 bases, and 17 bases separated the two germline ends. The V gene's germline CDR1 is SGHAT and CDR2 FQNNGV. CDR3 region: CASSLGPTGGTEAFF. The CDR3 bases are TGTGCCAGCAGCCTAGGGCCAACCGGGGGCACTGAAGCTTTCTTT.

V and J are TRBV25-1 and TRBJ1-2; 10 bases map to TRBD1. The J segment lost 2 bases and the V segment lost 8 bases, leaving 11 bases of the junction unmatched. The CDR3 is made up of 16 amino acids. Germline CDR1 MGHDK, CDR2 SYGVNS. CDR3 bases: TGTGCCAGCTGTCCGGGACAGGGGTCACTGAACTATGGCTACACCTTC. This codes for CASCPGQGSLNYGYTF.

The sample holds one count of this clone. This sequence joins TRBV29-1 and TRBJ1-1, with a tentative D call TRBD1 (6 bases). Germline V lookup: CDR1 SQVTM, CDR2 ANQGSEA. The CDR3 is 14 residues long. Trimming took 3 bases from V and 4 from J, leaving 15 bases between them. DNA of the CDR3: TGCAGCGTTGAGAGAACAGGGCCCTCCACTGAAGCTTTCTTT. Protein product: CSVERTGPSTEAFF.

The chain employs TRBV5-1 and TRBJ2-5, with D tentatively TRBD1 (5 bases). The V end lost 1 base, the J end lost 5 bases, and 9 bases lay between the germline ends. The CDR3 loop spans 13 amino acids. The germline V gene encodes CDR1 SGHRS and CDR2 YFSETQ. CDR3 nucleotides: TGCGCCAGCAGCTTGATGGGGCAGGAGACCCAGTACTTC. It codes for CASSLMGQETQYF. Combining the CDR3 with reference TRBV5-1 and TRBJ2-5 gives the whole variable domain KAGVTQTPRYLIKTRGQQVTLSCSPISGHRSVSWYQQTPGQGLQFLFEYFSETQRNKGNFPGRFSGRQFSNSRSEMNVSTLELGDSALYLCASSLMGQETQYFGPGTRLLVL.

The genes are TRBV5-1 and TRBJ1-4; TRBD1 matches at 10 bases. CDR1 is SGHRS and CDR2 is YFSETQ in the germline V gene. The CDR3 is made up of 16 amino acids. The ends lost 3 bases at V and 5 bases at J; junction bases unmatched: 7. The CDR3 sequence is CASSYRGTGVNEKLFF. The CDR3 region has the DNA TGCGCCAGCAGCTACCGTGGGACAGGGGTGAATGAAAAACTGTTTTTT.

The rearrangement links TRBV5-1 to TRBJ1-4; perhaps TRBD1 as D (5 bases). Germline CDR1 reads SGHRS; CDR2 reads YFSETQ. Deletions cut 6 bases from V and 6 bases from J, with 21 bases between. The CDR3 length is 16 residues. CDR3 sequence: CASKLYTGGGDEKLFF. The CDR3 DNA follows: TGCGCCAGCAAACTTTACACGGGGGGTGGTGATGAAAAACTGTTTTTT.

The rearrangement links TRBV7-9 to TRBJ2-7, with a possible D match to TRBD2 (6 bases). This CDR3 has 15 amino acids. V was shortened by 4 bases and J by 3 bases, with 16 bases between the two germline ends. Germline CDR1 SEHNR, CDR2 FQNEAQ (reference sequence). This chain's CDR3 is CASSSSSDTFYEQYF. The DNA of the CDR3 is TGTGCCAGCAGCTCGTCTAGCGATACCTTCTACGAGCAGTACTTC.

This chain uses TRBV6-6 with TRBJ2-7, with 10 positions matching TRBD1. The CDR3 loop spans 13 amino acids. Germline V gene sequence: CDR1 MNHNY, CDR2 SVGAGI (reference sequence). After removal of 6 bases from V and 3 bases from J, the junction contained 2 bases not matched to a gene. In nucleotides, the CDR3 is TGTGCCAGCAGCTGGACAGGGGGCTACGAGCAGTACTTC. Amino acids: CASSWTGGYEQYF.

V usage is TRBV10-1 and J usage is TRBJ1-2; 11 bases match TRBD1. The germline CDR1 and CDR2 sequences are WNHNN and SYGVQD (reference sequence). This CDR3 is built from 15 residues. V lost 7 bases to trimming and J lost 4 bases; unmatched junction nucleotides: 8. The CDR3 sequence: CASTTRTGGVYGYTF. For the CDR3, the DNA is TGCGCCAGCACCACTAGGACAGGGGGCGTCTATGGCTACACCTTC.

Only a few counts were recorded for this clone. The rearrangement links TRBV5-5 to TRBJ2-7, with D maybe TRBD1 (5 bases). With 0 bases removed from V and 5 bases from J, the gap between germline ends came to 9 bases. Germline CDR1 and CDR2: SGHKS and YYEKEE (reference sequence). This CDR3 has 13 amino acids. The CDR3, as DNA: TGTGCCAGCAGCTTGGGTGGGGCGGACGAGCAGTACTTC. Protein sequence: CASSLGGADEQYF.